The 18 T cell receptor beta chains reported below all come from one sample, sequenced in a study of blood T cell repertoires in COVID-19. Some clones are missing from TCRdb's copy, which holds only in-frame ones; the method was immunoSEQ multiplex PCR. Here the sample spans approximately 270,000 clones, 70% to 90% being singletons. Sequencing was performed on peripheral blood. The source is a woman aged 30 to 39 with COVID-19, enrolled during active disease.

This clone has only one observation. This chain links TRBV5-6 with TRBJ2-1; TRBD2 matches at 9 bases. Germline-derived CDR1 and CDR2 are SGHDT and YYEEEE. The CDR3 totals 16 residues. The trim removed 4 bases at V and 6 bases at J, leaving 11 bases unmatched. The CDR3 bases are TGTGCCAGCAGCGATATCGGGCTAGCGGGAATCAATGAGCAGTTCTTC. This encodes CASSDIGLAGINEQFF.

The chain couples TRBV4-1 to TRBJ1-3; TRBD1 agrees at 8 bases. The CDR3 extends over 17 amino acids. Germline V gene lookup returns CDR1 MGHRA and CDR2 YSYEKL. V lost 3 bases, J lost 4 bases, and 11 bases stayed unmatched. The DNA for the CDR3 is TGCGCCAGCAGCCAGCTCAGGACAGGGCGGCTCGGAAACACCATATATTTT. The encoded protein is CASSQLRTGRLGNTIYF.

This clone was observed many times. This chain uses TRBV2 with TRBJ2-2; D is possibly TRBD1 (5 bases). V gave up 7 bases and J gave up 7 bases, with 16 bases separating them. Per the germline V gene, CDR1 is SNHLY and CDR2 is FYNNEI. This CDR3 contains 14 residues. In DNA form, the CDR3 reads TGTGCCAGCACTTCTGGGGCGCAAATCGGGGAGCTGTTTTTT. Protein product: CASTSGAQIGELFF.

The chain combines TRBV6-2 or TRBV6-3 with TRBJ2-6, with 9 bases matching TRBD1. The CDR3 contains 18 residues. CDR1 is MNHEY, CDR2 SVGEGT, per germline. V lost 5 bases to trimming and J lost 0 bases; unmatched junction nucleotides: 8. CDR3 amino acids: CASSGGTGTLSGANVLTF. The CDR3 DNA follows: TGTGCCAGCAGTGGTGGGACAGGGACTCTCTCTGGGGCCAACGTCCTGACTTTC.

The chain employs TRBV28 and TRBJ1-1; 8 bases match TRBD1. Germline CDR1 reads MDHEN; CDR2 reads SYDVKM. V was pared by 0 bases and J by 1 base, with 7 bases of the junction left unmatched. The CDR3 sequence is 17 residues long. CDR3 bases: TGTGCCAGCAGTTTATGGTCGGGACAGGTTTCGAACACTGAAGCTTTCTTT. Amino acid sequence: CASSLWSGQVSNTEAFF. Full variable domain (rest looked up from reference TRBV28 and TRBJ1-1): DVKVTQSSRYLVKRTGEKVFLECVQDMDHENMFWYRQDPGLGLRLIYFSYDVKMKEKGDIPEGYSVSREKKERFSLILESASTNQTSMYLCASSLWSGQVSNTEAFFGQGTRLTVV.

This chain uses TRBV10-1 with TRBJ2-3; the match to TRBD2 covers 9 bases. The junction had 7 bases not matched to a gene; V was cut back by 4 bases and J by 8 bases. The CDR3 consists of 14 residues. Looked up from germline, CDR1 is WNHNN and CDR2 is SYGVQD (reference sequence). As DNA, the CDR3 is TGCGCCAGCAGTGCAAGCGGGGGGACTCGTACGCAGTATTTT. This encodes CASSASGGTRTQYF.

The table lists this clone with a few counts. CDR3 bases: TGTGCCAGCATTATACACAGGGAGTCCACTGAAGCTTTCTTT. Amino acid sequence: CASIIHRESTEAFF. The V and J genes are TRBV27 and TRBJ1-1, with TRBD1 as a possible D gene (6 bases). The CDR3 totals 14 residues. From germline, CDR1 is MNHEY and CDR2 SMNVEV (reference sequence). V lost 7 bases and J 4 bases, leaving 16 bases between the germline ends.

This sequence joins TRBV2 and TRBJ2-2, with 8 bases that match TRBD2. The CDR3 length is 16 residues. From germline, CDR1 is SNHLY and CDR2 FYNNEI. Unmatched junction bases numbered 7, after V lost 6 bases and J lost 1 base. DNA of the CDR3: TGTGCCAGCAGCCAAGACACTAGCGGGAACACCGGGGAGCTGTTTTTT. This translates into CASSQDTSGNTGELFF.

The rearrangement links TRBV28 to TRBJ1-2; no definite D call. Trimming removed 2 bases from V and 3 bases from J, with 13 bases in between. Germline CDR1 and CDR2: MDHEN and SYDVKM. This CDR3 is built from 15 residues. CDR3 region: CASSLAGSVDYGYTF. CDR3 sequence (DNA): TGTGCCAGCAGTTTAGCCGGGAGTGTCGACTATGGCTACACCTTC.

The CDR3 region has the DNA TGTGCCACCAGAGGGACAGGGACGAACACCGGGGAGCTGTTTTTT. It codes for CATRGTGTNTGELFF. The rearrangement joins TRBV24-1 to TRBJ2-2, with 9 bases that match TRBD1. V trimming: 7 bases; J trimming: 0 bases; junction bases outside the gene matches: 2. This CDR3 is 15 amino acids long. Germline loops: CDR1 KGHDR, CDR2 SFDVKD.

V usage is TRBV28 and J usage is TRBJ2-1; 8 bases line up with TRBD1. Germline-derived CDR1 and CDR2 are MDHEN and SYDVKM. This CDR3 region has 14 residues. Germline trimming cut 1 base from V and 9 bases from J; bases unmatched to any gene: 5. CDR3 DNA: TGTGCCAGCAGTTTATCCGACAGGGGTAGTGAGCAGTTCTTC. This sequence encodes CASSLSDRGSEQFF.

V and J are TRBV3-1 (or the pseudogene TRBV3-2) and TRBJ2-6; D may be TRBD2 (5 bases). The V gene's germline CDR1 is LGHDT and CDR2 YNNKEL (reference sequence). Deletions cut 1 base from V and 0 bases from J, with 16 bases between. The CDR3 has 19 amino acids. The CDR3 loop reads CASSQVLWRASSGANVLTF. The CDR3 nucleotides read TGTGCCAGCAGCCAAGTTCTATGGCGGGCCAGCTCTGGGGCCAACGTCCTGACTTTC.

The chain combines TRBV6-2 or TRBV6-3 with TRBJ2-3, with D tentatively TRBD1 (5 bases). Per the germline V gene, CDR1 is MNHEY and CDR2 is SVGEGT. The CDR3 contains 15 residues. Trimming removed 5 bases at V and 0 bases at J, with 12 bases between. This chain's CDR3 is CASSDLRGSTDTQYF. CDR3 nucleotide sequence: TGTGCCAGCAGTGACTTAAGGGGTAGCACAGATACGCAGTATTTT.

The V gene is TRBV29-1, the J gene TRBJ1-2; D uncertain. The CDR3 consists of 12 residues. Trimming pared 6 bases from V and 5 bases from J, leaving 13 bases between. Germline CDR1 reads SQVTM; CDR2 reads ANQGSEA. In DNA form, the CDR3 reads TGCAGCGTCCAGGAGGGCGGGTATGGCTACACCTTC. It is translated as CSVQEGGYGYTF.

The chain recombines TRBV5-3 with TRBJ2-7, with D possibly TRBD1 on 6 matching bases. TRBV5-3 is treated as an ORF (open reading frame) with a function not yet certain. V lost 2 bases, J lost 0 bases, and 18 bases lay in between. CDR3 size: 17 residues. The CDR3 protein is CARSLDYRDTRSYEQYV. The CDR3 coding sequence is TGTGCCAGAAGCTTAGATTACCGGGACACCCGCTCCTACGAGCAGTACGTC.

In its sample, this clone was seen once. V and J are TRBV2 and TRBJ2-4; a weak D match, TRBD2 (6 bases). The CDR3 sequence is 17 residues long. The ends were cut back, 2 bases at V and 1 base at J, with 15 bases in the middle. CDR1 is SNHLY, CDR2 FYNNEI, per germline. The CDR3 DNA is TGTGCCAGCAGTGAAAGGGTCGCGGGGCTGGCCAAAAACATTCAGTACTTC. Its translation: CASSERVAGLAKNIQYF.

This chain connects TRBV14 to TRBJ2-5, with 8 positions matching TRBD2. Looked up from germline, CDR1 is SGHDN and CDR2 is FVKESK. The CDR3 extends over 19 amino acids. Trimming took 3 bases from V and 5 from J; bases not matched to a gene: 20. The CDR3 nucleotides read TGTGCCAGCAGCCAGTCCTTTACGCAGCGGGAGAGACTTGAGGAGACCCAGTACTTC. Amino acids: CASSQSFTQRERLEETQYF.

The J gene is TRBJ2-3, the V gene TRBV28; 9 bases line up with TRBD2. The V gene's germline CDR1 is MDHEN and CDR2 SYDVKM. The length of the CDR3 is 15 residues. After removal of 3 bases from V and 4 bases from J, the junction contained 5 bases not matched to a gene. CDR3 amino acids: CASSFSGSKSDTQYF. CDR3 nucleotides: TGTGCCAGCAGTTTTAGCGGGAGTAAGTCAGATACGCAGTATTTT.